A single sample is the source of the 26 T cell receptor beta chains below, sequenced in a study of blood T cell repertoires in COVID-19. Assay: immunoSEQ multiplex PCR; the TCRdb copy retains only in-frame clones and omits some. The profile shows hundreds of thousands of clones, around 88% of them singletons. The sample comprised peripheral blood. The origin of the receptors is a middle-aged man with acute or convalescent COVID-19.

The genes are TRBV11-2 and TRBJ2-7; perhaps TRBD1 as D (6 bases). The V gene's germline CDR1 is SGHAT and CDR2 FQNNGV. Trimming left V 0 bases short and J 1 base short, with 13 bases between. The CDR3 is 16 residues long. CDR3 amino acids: CASSLEAYRASYEQYF. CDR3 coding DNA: TGTGCCAGCAGCTTAGAGGCCTACAGGGCTTCCTACGAGCAGTACTTC.

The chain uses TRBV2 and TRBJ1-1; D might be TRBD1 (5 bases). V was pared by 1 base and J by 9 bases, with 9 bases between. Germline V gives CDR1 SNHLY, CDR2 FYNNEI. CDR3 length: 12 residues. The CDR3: CASSEVPGKAFF. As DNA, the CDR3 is TGTGCCAGCAGTGAAGTTCCAGGGAAAGCTTTCTTT.

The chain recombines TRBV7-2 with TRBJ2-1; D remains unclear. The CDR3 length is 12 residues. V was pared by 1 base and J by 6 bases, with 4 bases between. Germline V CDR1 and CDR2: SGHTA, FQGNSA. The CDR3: CASSLVGNEQFF. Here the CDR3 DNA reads TGTGCCAGCAGCTTAGTCGGCAATGAGCAGTTCTTC. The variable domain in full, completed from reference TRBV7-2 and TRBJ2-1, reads GAGVSQSPSNKVTEKGKDVELRCDPISGHTALYWYRQSLGQGLEFLIYFQGNSAPDKSGLPSDRFSAERTGGSVSTLTIQRTQQEDSAVYLCASSLVGNEQFFGPGTRLTVL.

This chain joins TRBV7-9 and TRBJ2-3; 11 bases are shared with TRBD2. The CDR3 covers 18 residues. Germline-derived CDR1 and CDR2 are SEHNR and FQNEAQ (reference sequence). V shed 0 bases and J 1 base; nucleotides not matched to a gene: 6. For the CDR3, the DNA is TGTGCCAGCAGCTTAGCGGGCTTGACTAGCGGGGGCACAGATACGCAGTATTTT. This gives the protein CASSLAGLTSGGTDTQYF. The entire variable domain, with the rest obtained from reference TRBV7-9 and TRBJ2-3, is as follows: DTGVSQNPRHKITKRGQNVTFRCDPISEHNRLYWYRQTLGQGPEFLTYFQNEAQLEKSRLLSDRFSAERPKGSFSTLEIQRTEQGDSAMYLCASSLAGLTSGGTDTQYFGPGTRLTVL.

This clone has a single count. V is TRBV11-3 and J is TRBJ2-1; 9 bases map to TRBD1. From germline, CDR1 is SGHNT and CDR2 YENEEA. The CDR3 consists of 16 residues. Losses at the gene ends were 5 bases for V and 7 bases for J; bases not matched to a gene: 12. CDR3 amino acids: CASSQGGQGTRNEQFF. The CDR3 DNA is TGTGCCAGCAGCCAAGGTGGACAGGGGACCCGGAATGAGCAGTTCTTC.

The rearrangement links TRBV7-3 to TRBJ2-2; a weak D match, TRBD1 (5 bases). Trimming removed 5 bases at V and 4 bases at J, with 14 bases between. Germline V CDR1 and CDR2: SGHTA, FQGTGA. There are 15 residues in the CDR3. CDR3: CASSRWGQGTGELFF. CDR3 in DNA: TGTGCCAGCAGCCGGTGGGGTCAGGGCACCGGGGAGCTGTTTTTT.

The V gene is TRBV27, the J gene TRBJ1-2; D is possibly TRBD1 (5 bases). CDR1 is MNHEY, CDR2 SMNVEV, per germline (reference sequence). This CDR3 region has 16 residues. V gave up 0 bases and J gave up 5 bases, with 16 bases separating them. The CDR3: CASSLSRGDFRYGYTF. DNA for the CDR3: TGTGCCAGCAGTTTATCGCGAGGGGACTTTCGGTATGGCTACACCTTC.

Here the CDR3 DNA reads TGTGCCAGCAGTCCTACCTCCTACGAGCAGTACTTC. It encodes CASSPTSYEQYF. The genes are TRBV25-1 and TRBJ2-7; D uncertain. The germline gives CDR1 MGHDK, CDR2 SYGVNS. The CDR3 covers 12 residues. Trimming shortened V by 5 bases and J by 0 bases, and 5 bases separated the two germline ends.

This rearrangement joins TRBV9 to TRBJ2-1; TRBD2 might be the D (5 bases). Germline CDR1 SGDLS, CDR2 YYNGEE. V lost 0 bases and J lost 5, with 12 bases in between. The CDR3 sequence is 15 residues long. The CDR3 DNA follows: TGTGCCAGCAGCGTAGGAGGGTCGGCCCACAATGAGCAGTTCTTC. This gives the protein CASSVGGSAHNEQFF. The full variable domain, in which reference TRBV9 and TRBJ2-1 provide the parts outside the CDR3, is DSGVTQTPKHLITATGQRVTLRCSPRSGDLSVYWYQQSLDQGLQFLIQYYNGEERAKGNILERFSAQQFPDLHSELNLSSLELGDSALYFCASSVGGSAHNEQFFGPGTRLTVL.

The CDR3, as DNA: TGTGCCAGCACAGGGACAGGGTATGGCTACACCTTC. Encoded protein: CASTGTGYGYTF. This chain joins TRBV2 and TRBJ1-2; 9 nucleotides line up with TRBD1. This CDR3 spans 12 amino acids. Germline lookup yields CDR1 SNHLY and CDR2 FYNNEI. The ends lost 7 bases at V and 5 bases at J; junction bases unmatched: 2.

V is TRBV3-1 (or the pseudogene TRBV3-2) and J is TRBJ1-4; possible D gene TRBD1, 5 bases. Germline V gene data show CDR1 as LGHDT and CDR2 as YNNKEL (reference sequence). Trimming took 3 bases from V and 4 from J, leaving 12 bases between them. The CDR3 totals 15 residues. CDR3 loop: CASSHPGLSNEKLFF. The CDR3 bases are TGTGCCAGCAGCCATCCGGGACTGAGTAATGAAAAACTGTTTTTT.

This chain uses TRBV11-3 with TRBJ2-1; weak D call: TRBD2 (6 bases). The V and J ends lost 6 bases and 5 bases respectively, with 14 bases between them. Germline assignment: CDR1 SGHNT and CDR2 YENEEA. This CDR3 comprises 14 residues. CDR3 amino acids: CASSAGGVNNEQFF. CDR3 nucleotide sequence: TGTGCCAGCAGTGCGGGCGGGGTAAACAATGAGCAGTTCTTC.

CDR3 residues: CASSPGLTGELFF. DNA of the CDR3: TGTGCCAGCAGCCCCGGACTAACCGGGGAGCTGTTTTTT. This chain uses TRBV7-3 with TRBJ2-2; TRBD2 is a possible D gene (6 bases). This CDR3 is built from 13 residues. CDR1 and CDR2 from the germline V gene are SGHTA and FQGTGA. V dropped 5 bases and J dropped 5 bases, with 9 bases sitting between them.

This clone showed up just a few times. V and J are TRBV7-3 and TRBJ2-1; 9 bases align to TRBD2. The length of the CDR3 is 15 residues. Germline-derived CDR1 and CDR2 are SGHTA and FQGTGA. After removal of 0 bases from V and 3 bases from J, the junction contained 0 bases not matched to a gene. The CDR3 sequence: CASSLTAGGYNEQFF. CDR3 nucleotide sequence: TGTGCCAGCAGCTTAACAGCGGGAGGCTACAATGAGCAGTTCTTC.

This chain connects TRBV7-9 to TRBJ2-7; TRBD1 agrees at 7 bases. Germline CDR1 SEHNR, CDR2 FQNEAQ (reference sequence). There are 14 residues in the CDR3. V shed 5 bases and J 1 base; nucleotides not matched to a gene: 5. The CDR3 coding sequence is TGTGCCAGCAGCCTTTGGACAGGTTCCTACGAGCAGTACTTC. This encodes CASSLWTGSYEQYF.

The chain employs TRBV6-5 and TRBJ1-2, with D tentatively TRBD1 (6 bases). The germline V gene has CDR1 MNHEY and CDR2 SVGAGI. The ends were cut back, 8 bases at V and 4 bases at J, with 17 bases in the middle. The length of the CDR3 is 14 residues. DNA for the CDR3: TGTGCCAGCCCAGGGGAACACAGCGTCTATGGCTACACCTTC. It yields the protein CASPGEHSVYGYTF.

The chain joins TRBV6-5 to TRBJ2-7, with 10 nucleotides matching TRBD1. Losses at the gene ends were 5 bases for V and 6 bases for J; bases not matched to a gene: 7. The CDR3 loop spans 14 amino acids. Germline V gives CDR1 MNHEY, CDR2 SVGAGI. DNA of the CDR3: TGTGCCAGCAGTCTCCGGGACAGGGGAGGCGAGCAGTACTTC. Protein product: CASSLRDRGGEQYF.

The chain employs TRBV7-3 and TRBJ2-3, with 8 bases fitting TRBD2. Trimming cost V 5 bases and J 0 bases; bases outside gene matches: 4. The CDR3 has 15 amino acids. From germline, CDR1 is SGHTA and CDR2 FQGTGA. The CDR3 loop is CASSVAGMSTDTQYF. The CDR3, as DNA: TGTGCCAGCAGCGTAGCGGGGATGAGCACAGATACGCAGTATTTT.

The CDR3 DNA is TGTGCCAGCAGTTTATTGCCAGGGACAGATCAGCCCCAGCATTTT. The encoded protein is CASSLLPGTDQPQHF. This rearrangement joins TRBV27 to TRBJ1-5; 7 bases line up with TRBD1. CDR1 MNHEY and CDR2 SMNVEV come from the germline V gene (reference sequence). Trimming removed 1 base from V and 5 bases from J; junction bases left unmatched: 5. The CDR3 contains 15 residues.

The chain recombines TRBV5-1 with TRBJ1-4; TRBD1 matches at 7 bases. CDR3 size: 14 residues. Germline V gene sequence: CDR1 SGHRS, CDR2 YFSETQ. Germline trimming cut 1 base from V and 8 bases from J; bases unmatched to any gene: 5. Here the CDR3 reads CASSLRQGDEKLFF. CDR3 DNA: TGCGCCAGCAGCTTGCGACAGGGAGACGAAAAACTGTTTTTT.

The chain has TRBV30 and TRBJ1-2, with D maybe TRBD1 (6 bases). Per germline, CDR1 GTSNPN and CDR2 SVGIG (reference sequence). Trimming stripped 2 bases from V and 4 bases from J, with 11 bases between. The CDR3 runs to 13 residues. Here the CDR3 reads CAWSSQGFYGYTF. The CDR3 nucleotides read TGTGCCTGGAGTTCACAGGGCTTCTATGGCTACACCTTC.

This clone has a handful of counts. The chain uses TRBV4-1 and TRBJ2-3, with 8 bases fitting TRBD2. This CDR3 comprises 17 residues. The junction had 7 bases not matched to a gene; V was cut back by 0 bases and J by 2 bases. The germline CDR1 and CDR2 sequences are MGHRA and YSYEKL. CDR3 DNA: TGCGCCAGCAGCCAAGATCCCCCCGGGGGGGCCACAGATACGCAGTATTTT. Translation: CASSQDPPGGATDTQYF.

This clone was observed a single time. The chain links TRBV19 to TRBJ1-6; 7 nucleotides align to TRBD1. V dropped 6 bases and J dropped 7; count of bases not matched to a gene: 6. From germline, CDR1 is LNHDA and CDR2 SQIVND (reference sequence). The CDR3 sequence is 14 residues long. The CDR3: CASRRDSGNSPLHF. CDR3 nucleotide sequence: TGTGCCAGTAGGAGGGACAGCGGCAATTCACCCCTCCACTTT.

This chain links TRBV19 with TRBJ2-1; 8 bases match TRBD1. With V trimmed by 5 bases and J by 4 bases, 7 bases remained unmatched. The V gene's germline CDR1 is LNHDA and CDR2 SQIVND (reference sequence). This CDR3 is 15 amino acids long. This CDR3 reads CASSYWTGRYNEQFF. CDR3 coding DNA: TGTGCCAGTAGTTACTGGACAGGGAGATACAATGAGCAGTTCTTC.

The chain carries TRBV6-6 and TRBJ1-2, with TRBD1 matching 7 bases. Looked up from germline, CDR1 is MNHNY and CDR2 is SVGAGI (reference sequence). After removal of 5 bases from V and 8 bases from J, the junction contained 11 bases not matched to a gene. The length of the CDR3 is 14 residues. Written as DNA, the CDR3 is TGTGCCAGCAGTCCTCCAGGGGGGTCAAGGGGCTACACCTTC. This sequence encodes CASSPPGGSRGYTF.

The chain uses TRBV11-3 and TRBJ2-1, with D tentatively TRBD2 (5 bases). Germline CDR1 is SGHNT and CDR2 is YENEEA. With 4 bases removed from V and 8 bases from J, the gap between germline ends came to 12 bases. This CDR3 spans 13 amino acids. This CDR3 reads CASSSLLGDEQFF. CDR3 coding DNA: TGTGCCAGCAGCTCGCTACTAGGAGATGAGCAGTTCTTC.